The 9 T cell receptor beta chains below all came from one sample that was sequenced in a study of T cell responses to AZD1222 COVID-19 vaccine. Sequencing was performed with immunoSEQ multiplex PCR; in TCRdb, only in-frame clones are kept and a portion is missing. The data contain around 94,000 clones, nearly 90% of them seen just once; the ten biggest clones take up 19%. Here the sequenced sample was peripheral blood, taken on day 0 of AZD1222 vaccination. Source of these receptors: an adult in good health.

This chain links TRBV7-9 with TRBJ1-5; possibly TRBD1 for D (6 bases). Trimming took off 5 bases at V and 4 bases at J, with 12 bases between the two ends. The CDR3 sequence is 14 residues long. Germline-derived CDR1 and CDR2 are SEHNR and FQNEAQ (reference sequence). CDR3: CASSSGQPNQPQHF. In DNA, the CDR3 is TGTGCCAGCAGCAGCGGACAGCCGAATCAGCCCCAGCATTTT.

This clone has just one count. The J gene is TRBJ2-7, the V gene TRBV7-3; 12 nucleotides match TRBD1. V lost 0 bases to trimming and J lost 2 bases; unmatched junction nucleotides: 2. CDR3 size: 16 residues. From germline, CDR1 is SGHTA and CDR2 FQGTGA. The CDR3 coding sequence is TGTGCCAGCAGCTTAACCGGGACAGGGGGCGCCTACGAGCAGTACTTC. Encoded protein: CASSLTGTGGAYEQYF.

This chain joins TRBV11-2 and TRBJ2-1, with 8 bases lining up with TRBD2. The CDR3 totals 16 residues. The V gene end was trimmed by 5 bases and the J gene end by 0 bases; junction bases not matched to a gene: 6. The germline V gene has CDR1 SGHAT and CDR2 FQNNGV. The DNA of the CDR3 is TGTGCCAGCAGCAATAGCGGGGAGAGCTCCTACAATGAGCAGTTCTTC. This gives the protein CASSNSGESSYNEQFF.

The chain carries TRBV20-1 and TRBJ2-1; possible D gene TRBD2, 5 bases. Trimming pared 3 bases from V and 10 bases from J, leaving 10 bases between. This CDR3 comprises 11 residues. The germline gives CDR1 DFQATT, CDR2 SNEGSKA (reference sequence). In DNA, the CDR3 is TGCAGTGCTAGCGGGATGGGGGAGCAGTTCTTC. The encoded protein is CSASGMGEQFF.

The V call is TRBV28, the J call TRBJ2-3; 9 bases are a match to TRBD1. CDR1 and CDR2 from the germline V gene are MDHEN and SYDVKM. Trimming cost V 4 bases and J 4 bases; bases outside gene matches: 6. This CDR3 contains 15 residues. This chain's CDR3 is CASSWGTGLADTQYF. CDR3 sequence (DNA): TGTGCCAGCAGTTGGGGGACAGGGTTGGCAGATACGCAGTATTTT.

The CDR3 loop reads CASTKLAGETQYF. CDR3 DNA sequence: TGTGCCAGCACCAAACTAGCGGGAGAGACCCAGTACTTC. This chain connects TRBV5-4 to TRBJ2-5, with TRBD2 matching over 9 bases. V shed 6 bases, J shed 4 bases, and the junction held 4 bases outside the gene matches. Per germline, CDR1 SGHNT and CDR2 YYREEE (reference sequence). The CDR3 consists of 13 residues.

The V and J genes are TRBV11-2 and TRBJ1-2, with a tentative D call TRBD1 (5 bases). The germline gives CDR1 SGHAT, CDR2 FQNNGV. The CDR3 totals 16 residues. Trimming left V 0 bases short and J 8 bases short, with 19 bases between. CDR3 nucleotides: TGTGCCAGCAGCTTAGATCACGGCAGGGAAATAAGCGGCTACACCTTC. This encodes CASSLDHGREISGYTF.

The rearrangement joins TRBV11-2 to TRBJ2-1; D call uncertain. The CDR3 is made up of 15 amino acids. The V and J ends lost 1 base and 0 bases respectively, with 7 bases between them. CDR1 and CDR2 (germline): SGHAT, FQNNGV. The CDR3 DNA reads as TGTGCCAGCAGCTTAGTGGTGAGCTCCTACAATGAGCAGTTCTTC. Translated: CASSLVVSSYNEQFF.

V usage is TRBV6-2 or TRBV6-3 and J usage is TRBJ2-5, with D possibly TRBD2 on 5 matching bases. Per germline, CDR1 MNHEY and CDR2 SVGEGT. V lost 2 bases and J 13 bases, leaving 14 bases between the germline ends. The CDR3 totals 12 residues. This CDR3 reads CASSYVGRLPYF. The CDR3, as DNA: TGTGCCAGCAGTTACGTAGGGAGACTCCCGTACTTC.